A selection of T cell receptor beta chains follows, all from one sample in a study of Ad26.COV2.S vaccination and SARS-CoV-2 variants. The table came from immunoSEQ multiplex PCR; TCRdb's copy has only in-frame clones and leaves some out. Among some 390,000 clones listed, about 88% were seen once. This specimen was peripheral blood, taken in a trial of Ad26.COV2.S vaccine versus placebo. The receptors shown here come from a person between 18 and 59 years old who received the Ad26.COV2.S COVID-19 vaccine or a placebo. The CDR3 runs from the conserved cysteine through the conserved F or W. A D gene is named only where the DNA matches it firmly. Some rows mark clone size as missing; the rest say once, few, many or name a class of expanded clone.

cdr3_aa: CASSLGQRNSPLHF
cdr3_nt: TGCGCCAGCAGTCTCGGACAACGGAATTCACCCCTCCACTTT
clone_size: -
j_call: TRBJ1-6
v_call: TRBV10-1
d_call: -

cdr3_aa: CASSSLSGRTQYF
cdr3_nt: TGTGCCAGCAGCTCCTTGAGCGGGAGGACCCAGTACTTC
clone_size: -
j_call: TRBJ2-5
v_call: TRBV28
d_call: TRBD2

cdr3_aa: CASSLTPSGPFLNTEAFF
cdr3_nt: TGTGCCAGCAGCTTAACGCCCTCGGGACCCTTCCTCAACACTGAAGCTTTCTTT
clone_size: -
j_call: TRBJ1-1
v_call: TRBV7-3
d_call: -

cdr3_aa: CASSTISGSRPYEQYF
cdr3_nt: TGTGCCAGCAGTACTATTAGCGGGAGTCGCCCCTACGAGCAGTACTTC
clone_size: -
j_call: TRBJ2-7
v_call: TRBV28
d_call: TRBD2

cdr3_aa: CASRGTGAYNEQFF
cdr3_nt: TGTGCCAGCAGAGGGACAGGGGCCTACAATGAGCAGTTCTTC
clone_size: -
j_call: TRBJ2-1
v_call: TRBV6-5
d_call: TRBD1

cdr3_aa: CASSPQGLGGYTF
cdr3_nt: TGCGCCAGCAGCCCACAGGGGCTCGGTGGCTACACCTTC
clone_size: -
j_call: TRBJ1-2
v_call: TRBV5-1
d_call: TRBD1

cdr3_aa: CASSVGSSGNTEAFF
cdr3_nt: TGTGCCAGCAGCGTAGGTAGCTCGGGGAACACTGAAGCTTTCTTT
clone_size: -
j_call: TRBJ1-1
v_call: TRBV9
d_call: -

cdr3_aa: CASSPYGQDSNQPQHF
cdr3_nt: TGCGCCAGCAGCCCTTACGGACAGGATAGCAATCAGCCCCAGCATTTT
clone_size: -
j_call: TRBJ1-5
v_call: TRBV4-1
d_call: TRBD1

cdr3_aa: CASSSGQSPYGYTF
cdr3_nt: TGTGCCAGCAGTTCAGGACAGAGCCCATATGGCTACACCTTC
clone_size: few
j_call: TRBJ1-2
v_call: TRBV28
d_call: -

cdr3_aa: CASSRERGSREAYEQYF
cdr3_nt: TGTGCCAGCAGCAGAGAAAGGGGGAGTAGGGAGGCCTACGAGCAGTACTTC
clone_size: -
j_call: TRBJ2-7
v_call: TRBV7-6
d_call: -

cdr3_aa: CASSFNAEDLSTDTQYF
cdr3_nt: TGTGCCAGCAGTTTTAACGCTGAGGACTTAAGCACAGATACGCAGTATTTT
clone_size: -
j_call: TRBJ2-3
v_call: TRBV28
d_call: -

cdr3_aa: CASSLDRGRTLYEQYF
cdr3_nt: TGCGCCAGCAGCTTGGACAGGGGAAGAACCCTCTACGAGCAGTACTTC
clone_size: once
j_call: TRBJ2-7
v_call: TRBV5-1
d_call: TRBD1

cdr3_aa: CATRAGNTEAFF
cdr3_nt: TGTGCCACCCGAGCGGGGAACACTGAAGCTTTCTTT
clone_size: few
j_call: TRBJ1-1
v_call: TRBV24-1
d_call: -

cdr3_aa: CASSPRDRVSGELFF
cdr3_nt: TGTGCCAGCAGCCCAAGGGACCGGGTTTCCGGGGAGCTGTTTTTT
clone_size: -
j_call: TRBJ2-2
v_call: TRBV6-5
d_call: -

cdr3_aa: CASSFQNTQYF
cdr3_nt: TGTGCCAGCAGTTTCCAAAATACGCAGTATTTT
clone_size: -
j_call: TRBJ2-3
v_call: TRBV2
d_call: -

cdr3_aa: CASSFPGTGYNEQFF
cdr3_nt: TGTGCCAGCAGTTTTCCCGGGACCGGCTACAATGAGCAGTTCTTC
clone_size: once
j_call: TRBJ2-1
v_call: TRBV28
d_call: -

cdr3_aa: CASSGGTVSSYEQYF
cdr3_nt: TGTGCCAGCAGCGGGGGGACGGTTAGCTCCTACGAGCAGTACTTC
clone_size: -
j_call: TRBJ2-7
v_call: TRBV5-5
d_call: -

cdr3_aa: CASSLLSRELFF
cdr3_nt: TGTGCCAGCAGTCTCCTCAGCCGGGAGCTGTTTTTT
clone_size: few
j_call: TRBJ2-2
v_call: TRBV27
d_call: -

cdr3_aa: CASSGGTGWTGELFF
cdr3_nt: TGTGCCAGCAGTGGGGGGACAGGGTGGACCGGGGAGCTGTTTTTT
clone_size: -
j_call: TRBJ2-2
v_call: TRBV28
d_call: TRBD1

cdr3_aa: CASSLSGASYNEQFF
cdr3_nt: TGTGCCAGCAGCTTGAGCGGGGCATCCTACAATGAGCAGTTCTTC
clone_size: -
j_call: TRBJ2-1
v_call: TRBV7-3
d_call: TRBD2

cdr3_aa: CASSASGRAPFEQYF
cdr3_nt: TGTGCCAGCAGCGCTAGCGGGAGGGCTCCGTTCGAGCAGTACTTC
clone_size: few
j_call: TRBJ2-7
v_call: TRBV7-9
d_call: TRBD2

cdr3_aa: CASSYRDITDTQYF
cdr3_nt: TGTGCCAGCAGCTACAGGGATATCACAGATACGCAGTATTTT
clone_size: once
j_call: TRBJ2-3
v_call: TRBV13
d_call: -

cdr3_aa: CASSQQTDRVDRGNTDTQYF
cdr3_nt: TGTGCCAGCAGCCAACAGACGGACAGGGTTGATCGGGGTAACACAGATACGCAGTATTTT
clone_size: -
j_call: TRBJ2-3
v_call: TRBV3-1/TRBV3-2
d_call: TRBD1

cdr3_aa: CATSDFPGQDNSPLHF
cdr3_nt: TGTGCCACCAGTGATTTCCCCGGACAGGACAATTCACCCCTCCACTTT
clone_size: once
j_call: TRBJ1-6
v_call: TRBV24-1
d_call: TRBD1

cdr3_aa: CASSQVTGPSPDTQYF
cdr3_nt: TGTGCCAGCAGCCAAGTAACAGGGCCCTCCCCAGATACGCAGTATTTT
clone_size: -
j_call: TRBJ2-3
v_call: TRBV3-1/TRBV3-2
d_call: -

cdr3_aa: CATSGIGTGIAFNEQFF
cdr3_nt: TGTGCCACCAGCGGGATCGGGACAGGGATAGCATTCAATGAGCAGTTCTTC
clone_size: -
j_call: TRBJ2-1
v_call: TRBV28
d_call: TRBD1

cdr3_aa: CASSYSWDGSYEQYF
cdr3_nt: TGTGCCAGCAGTTACTCGTGGGACGGCTCCTACGAGCAGTACTTC
clone_size: -
j_call: TRBJ2-7
v_call: TRBV6-2/TRBV6-3
d_call: -

cdr3_aa: CASKSGLAGGPADTQYF
cdr3_nt: TGTGCCAGCAAGTCGGGACTAGCGGGAGGGCCCGCAGATACGCAGTATTTT
clone_size: -
j_call: TRBJ2-3
v_call: TRBV2
d_call: TRBD2

cdr3_aa: CASSLTSGNGELFF
cdr3_nt: TGTGCCAGCAGCCTCACTAGCGGAAACGGGGAGCTGTTTTTT
clone_size: -
j_call: TRBJ2-2
v_call: TRBV4-2
d_call: TRBD2

cdr3_aa: CASSRIQNQPQHF
cdr3_nt: TGTGCCAGCTCCCGAATACAAAATCAGCCCCAGCATTTT
clone_size: once
j_call: TRBJ1-5
v_call: TRBV18
d_call: -

cdr3_aa: CASSLDPGSEQFF
cdr3_nt: TGTGCCAGCAGCTTAGATCCAGGCAGTGAGCAGTTCTTC
clone_size: few
j_call: TRBJ2-1
v_call: TRBV7-2
d_call: -

cdr3_aa: CASSIRREQETQYF
cdr3_nt: TGTGCCAGTAGTATTCGGCGAGAACAAGAGACCCAGTACTTC
clone_size: -
j_call: TRBJ2-5
v_call: TRBV19
d_call: -